These T cell receptor beta chains were read from a single sample in a study of shared clonotypes between healthy human individuals. Only in-frame clones appear in the TCRdb table, and some are missing; sequencing was by immunoSEQ multiplex PCR. Here the sample spans more than 1,200,000 clones, 98% being singletons. Sequencing used naive CD4+ T cells sorted from blood. Receptors originate from a man aged 25-45 years in good health. CDR3s include the opening cysteine and the closing phenylalanine or tryptophan. Only some rows state a clone size, as once, few, many or a class for expanded clones.

clone_size | cdr3_length | v_call | cdr3_aa
. | 15 | TRBV28 | CASSVGRGGKETQYF
. | 19 | TRBV7-9 | CASSPPRGKTEDNSYEQYF
. | 20 | TRBV11-3 | CASSLGRGRVEFGMNTEAFF
. | 16 | TRBV18 | CASSLEEGKSSYEQYF
. | 13 | TRBV5-1 | CASSYGRAAEAFF
. | 17 | TRBV11-3 | CASSFLGLAITPYEQYF
. | 19 | TRBV7-8 | CASSLEIFFSGQGTYEQYF
. | 15 | TRBV10-3 | CAISDTTGGRYGYTF
. | 18 | TRBV7-2 | CASSLGGGRTLGGNEQFF
. | 14 | TRBV2 | CASGRAASTDTQYF
. | 15 | TRBV5-5 | CASSTGLAGAYEQYF
. | 15 | TRBV28 | CASSLPRTGGRPQHF
once | 15 | TRBV6-1 | CASSVYGTGGNTIYF
. | 16 | TRBV4-1 | CASSLDFSSSYNEQFF
. | 16 | TRBV5-5 | CASSPGTAYSNQPQHF
. | 15 | TRBV28 | CASSSASATNEKLFF